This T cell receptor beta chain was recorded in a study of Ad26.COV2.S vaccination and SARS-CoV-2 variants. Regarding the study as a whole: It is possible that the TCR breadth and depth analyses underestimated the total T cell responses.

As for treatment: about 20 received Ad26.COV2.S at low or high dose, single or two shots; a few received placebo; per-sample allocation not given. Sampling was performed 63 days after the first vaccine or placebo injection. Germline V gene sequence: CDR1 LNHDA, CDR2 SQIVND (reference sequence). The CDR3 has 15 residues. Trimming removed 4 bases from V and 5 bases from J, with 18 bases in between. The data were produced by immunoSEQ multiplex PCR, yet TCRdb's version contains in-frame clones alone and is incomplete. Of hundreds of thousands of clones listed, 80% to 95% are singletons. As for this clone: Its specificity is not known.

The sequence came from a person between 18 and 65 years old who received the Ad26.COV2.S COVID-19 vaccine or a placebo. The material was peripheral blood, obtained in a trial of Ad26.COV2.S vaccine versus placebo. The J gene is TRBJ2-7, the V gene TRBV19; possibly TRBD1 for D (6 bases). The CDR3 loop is CASSTLGQWQDEQYF. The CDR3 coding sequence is TGTGCCAGTAGTACTTTGGGACAATGGCAGGACGAGCAGTACTTC.